This passage covers 18 T cell receptor beta chains from one sample sequenced in a study of PD-L1 blockade in urothelial cancer. The time point: peripheral blood 6 weeks after treatment start. TCRdb's copy holds only in-frame clones and misses some; the assay was immunoSEQ multiplex PCR. There are under 60,000 clones in the sample; roughly 86% occur only once, and around 9.3% lies in the top ten. The sample consisted of PBMCs, taken around atezolizumab (anti-PD-L1) treatment. These receptor sequences come from a man aged 55-75 years with urothelial cancer.

The gene calls are TRBV19 and TRBJ2-7; TRBD1 aligns across 7 bases. Trimming removed 0 bases from V and 2 bases from J; junction bases left unmatched: 13. CDR3 size: 18 residues. Germline values: CDR1 LNHDA, CDR2 SQIVND (reference sequence). CDR3 DNA: TGTGCCAGTAGTATAGATCTACGGACAGGAGCCCCTACCTACGAGCAGTACTTC. It translates to CASSIDLRTGAPTYEQYF. Together with reference TRBV19 and TRBJ2-7, the CDR3 gives the full variable domain: DGGITQSPKYLFRKEGQNVTLSCEQNLNHDAMYWYRQDPGQGLRLIYYSQIVNDFQKGDIAEGYSVSREKKESFPLTVTSAQKNPTAFYLCASSIDLRTGAPTYEQYFGPGTRLTVT.

This sequence joins TRBV6-5 and TRBJ2-7; 9 bases align to TRBD1. This CDR3 contains 15 residues. J was trimmed by 3 bases and V by 2 bases; bases with no gene match: 5. CDR1 MNHEY and CDR2 SVGAGI come from the germline V gene. Written as DNA, the CDR3 is TGTGCCAGCAGTTACCGGGGACAGGGCATCTACGAGCAGTACTTC. Amino acids: CASSYRGQGIYEQYF.

The rearrangement links TRBV6-5 to TRBJ2-2; maybe TRBD2 (6 bases). V lost 10 bases to trimming and J lost 5 bases, with 17 bases between them. Germline V gene sequence: CDR1 MNHEY, CDR2 SVGAGI. CDR3 size: 14 residues. The CDR3 DNA follows: TGTGCCATCCGGAGGGTGGGGGGTACCGGGGAGCTGTTTTTT. Protein product: CAIRRVGGTGELFF.

The V gene is TRBV5-1, the J gene TRBJ2-1; 9 nucleotides match TRBD1. The germline gives CDR1 SGHRS, CDR2 YFSETQ. The length of the CDR3 is 14 residues. After removal of 7 bases from V and 7 bases from J, the junction contained 9 bases not matched to a gene. The CDR3 DNA follows: TGCGCCAGCGGTCCCGGGGACAGGGCAAATGAGCAGTTCTTC. Its translation: CASGPGDRANEQFF.

The chain joins TRBV6-1 to TRBJ2-5; D is ambiguous. Deletions cut 3 bases from V and 2 bases from J, with 10 bases between. In germline, CDR1 is MNHNS, CDR2 SASEGT. CDR3 length: 14 amino acids. Written as DNA, the CDR3 is TGTGCCAGCAGTGATATTCAGGTTCAAGAGACCCAGTACTTC. Encoded protein: CASSDIQVQETQYF.

This chain connects TRBV5-4 to TRBJ2-5, with 12 bases matching TRBD2. The junction had 2 bases not matched to a gene; V was cut back by 0 bases and J by 5 bases. In germline, CDR1 is SGHNT, CDR2 YYREEE (reference sequence). The CDR3 is 15 residues long. The CDR3 loop is CASSLASGGAETQYF. DNA for the CDR3: TGTGCCAGCAGCTTGGCTAGCGGGGGGGCTGAGACCCAGTACTTC.

This chain uses TRBV6-5 with TRBJ1-1; the D is unclear. CDR3 length equals 12 residues. Germline values: CDR1 MNHEY, CDR2 SVGAGI. The ends were cut back, 6 bases at V and 5 bases at J, with 10 bases in the middle. The CDR3 sequence: CASRLSGTEAFF. The CDR3 nucleotides are TGTGCCAGCAGGCTGTCGGGGACTGAAGCTTTCTTT.

This chain links TRBV5-1 with TRBJ1-4, with TRBD1 matching over 8 bases. V lost 3 bases, J lost 6 bases, and 7 bases stayed unmatched. CDR1 is SGHRS and CDR2 is YFSETQ in the germline V gene. CDR3 length: 15 residues. CDR3 residues: CASSSRLQGDEKLFF. The CDR3 bases are TGCGCCAGCAGCTCCAGATTACAGGGGGATGAAAAACTGTTTTTT.

This chain connects TRBV6-5 to TRBJ2-5, with TRBD1 matching over 9 bases. Germline lookup yields CDR1 MNHEY and CDR2 SVGAGI. V lost 7 bases, J lost 1 base, and 7 bases stayed unmatched. The CDR3 totals 15 residues. The CDR3 protein is CASTPRTGVQETQYF. In nucleotides, the CDR3 is TGTGCCAGCACCCCACGGACAGGGGTCCAAGAGACCCAGTACTTC.

The chain combines TRBV5-6 with TRBJ1-5; D not certain. The CDR3 sequence is 13 residues long. V was clipped by 4 bases and J by 7 bases, with 12 bases between them. Germline CDR1 is SGHDT and CDR2 is YYEEEE. CDR3 protein: CASSNTPQQPQHF. The CDR3 DNA follows: TGTGCCAGCAGCAACACACCACAGCAGCCCCAGCATTTT.

The genes are TRBV11-3 and TRBJ2-3; 11 bases line up with TRBD2. V was clipped by 5 bases and J by 4 bases; unmatched bases: 8. The CDR3 contains 16 residues. Per the germline V gene, CDR1 is SGHNT and CDR2 is YENEEA. The CDR3, as DNA: TGTGCCAGCAGCCGACTAGCGGGGAGTAGCGCAGATACGCAGTATTTT. This gives the protein CASSRLAGSSADTQYF.

CDR3 DNA: TGTGCCAGCAGCTTAGCGGGGGGGCCGGCTCAGCCCCAGCATTTT. This codes for CASSLAGGPAQPQHF. The rearrangement links TRBV7-2 to TRBJ1-5; D may be TRBD1 (6 bases). V was cut by 0 bases and J by 6 bases, with 12 bases left in between. The length of the CDR3 is 15 residues. Germline V gene data show CDR1 as SGHTA and CDR2 as FQGNSA.

The genes are TRBV4-1 and TRBJ2-1, with TRBD1 identical over 8 bases. V dropped 0 bases and J dropped 4; count of bases not matched to a gene: 8. Germline V gene lookup returns CDR1 MGHRA and CDR2 YSYEKL. The CDR3 spans 17 residues. The CDR3 DNA follows: TGCGCCAGCAGCCAAGATGCGGTACAGGGGGGATACAATGAGCAGTTCTTC. Its protein product is CASSQDAVQGGYNEQFF.

The chain is built from TRBV9 and TRBJ2-7; 8 nucleotides align to TRBD1. This CDR3 contains 14 residues. V was clipped by 4 bases and J by 1 base; unmatched bases: 4. Germline V gene data show CDR1 as SGDLS and CDR2 as YYNGEE. CDR3: CASSIGQGSYEQYF. In DNA, the CDR3 is TGTGCCAGCAGCATTGGACAGGGATCCTACGAGCAGTACTTC. The whole variable domain, filled in from reference TRBV9 and TRBJ2-7, reads DSGVTQTPKHLITATGQRVTLRCSPRSGDLSVYWYQQSLDQGLQFLIQYYNGEERAKGNILERFSAQQFPDLHSELNLSSLELGDSALYFCASSIGQGSYEQYFGPGTRLTVT.

This chain connects TRBV7-2 to TRBJ1-5, with D possibly TRBD1 on 5 matching bases. V was pared by 2 bases and J by 6 bases, with 11 bases between. In germline, CDR1 is SGHTA, CDR2 FQGNSA. The CDR3 is 14 residues long. The CDR3 loop is CASSLLGQGQPQHF. CDR3 in DNA: TGTGCCAGCAGCTTACTGGGGCAGGGTCAGCCCCAGCATTTT.

The chain carries TRBV10-3 and TRBJ1-2; unclear D gene. V lost 0 bases, J lost 2 bases, and 10 bases lay in between. Germline values: CDR1 ENHRY, CDR2 SYGVKD. The CDR3 runs 15 residues. CDR3 DNA sequence: TGTGCCATCAGTGAGTCCGTGAGGGAAAACTATGGCTACACCTTC. Translating it yields CAISESVRENYGYTF.

The chain is built from TRBV9 and TRBJ2-7, with D possibly TRBD2 on 5 matching bases. Deletions cut 0 bases from V and 3 bases from J, with 10 bases between. Germline CDR1 SGDLS, CDR2 YYNGEE. The CDR3 loop spans 14 amino acids. This CDR3 is CASSVGEGFYEQYF. The CDR3 bases are TGTGCCAGCAGCGTAGGAGAGGGTTTCTACGAGCAGTACTTC.

Notes on this clone: Other nucleotide sequences from this sample produce the same CDR3. CDR3: CASSEDRVNTEAFF. CDR3 in DNA: TGTGCCAGCAGCGAGGACAGGGTGAACACTGAAGCTTTCTTT. The V call is TRBV6-5, the J call TRBJ1-1; TRBD1 matches at 8 bases. J was trimmed by 0 bases and V by 6 bases; bases with no gene match: 3. This CDR3 has 14 amino acids. CDR1 and CDR2 (germline): MNHEY, SVGAGI.